The 13 T cell receptor beta chains presented below share a single source sample, sequenced in a study of CD8+ T cells in alopecia areata. As for treatment: oral pan-JAK inhibitor, 5-10 mg twice daily. Once RNA had been extracted, it was reverse transcribed into cDNA to act as the sequencing template. Only in-frame clones appear in the TCRdb table, and some are missing; sequencing was by immunoSEQ multiplex PCR. The table lists fewer than 250,000 clones, roughly two fifths of them singletons. The sample was CD4+ T cells sorted from blood, taken at approximately week 31, from a patient treated with tofacitinib. Receptor source: a human donor with alopecia areata.

This clone was seen only once. The chain has TRBV14 and TRBJ2-1, with D possibly matching TRBD2 (5 bases). V was cut by 0 bases and J by 0 bases, with 15 bases left in between. Germline V lookup: CDR1 SGHDN, CDR2 FVKESK. This CDR3 region has 18 residues. The CDR3 DNA sequence: TGTGCCAGCAGCCAAGATCCCGGACTCGGAAGCTCCTACAATGAGCAGTTCTTC. It is translated as CASSQDPGLGSSYNEQFF.

Many counts were recorded for this clone. The CDR3 DNA follows: TGTGCCAGCAGCCAAGTTGCTCATCAAGAGACCCAGTACTTC. Protein product: CASSQVAHQETQYF. The chain carries TRBV14 and TRBJ2-5; D not resolved. V was shortened by 1 base and J by 2 bases, with 8 bases between the two germline ends. Germline loops: CDR1 SGHDN, CDR2 FVKESK. CDR3 length: 14 amino acids.

This clone was recorded a few times. The rearrangement links TRBV25-1 to TRBJ2-7, with TRBD1 as a possible D gene (6 bases). V lost 1 base to trimming and J lost 3 bases, with 22 bases between them. CDR1 and CDR2 (germline): MGHDK, SYGVNS. The CDR3 runs 18 residues. The CDR3 coding sequence is TGTGCCAGCAGTGAATTATACCCCTCCGGGACAAAGGGCTACGAGCAGTACTTC. Its translation: CASSELYPSGTKGYEQYF.

The chain recombines TRBV6-5 with TRBJ1-1, with D perhaps TRBD1 (6 bases). V was cut by 0 bases and J by 6 bases, with 17 bases left in between. The germline V gene encodes CDR1 MNHEY and CDR2 SVGAGI. The CDR3 contains 16 residues. The CDR3 is CASSYSMGGPNAEAFF. The CDR3 nucleotides are TGTGCCAGCAGTTACTCGATGGGGGGGCCAAACGCTGAAGCTTTCTTT.

In its sample, this clone was seen many times. The chain employs TRBV5-1 and TRBJ2-6; 8 bases align to TRBD1. J lost 0 bases, V lost 4 bases, and 9 bases had no gene match. This CDR3 has 18 amino acids. Germline V gives CDR1 SGHRS, CDR2 YFSETQ. The CDR3 region is CASSRWTGPGSGANVLTF. The DNA of the CDR3 is TGCGCCAGCAGCCGCTGGACAGGGCCAGGCTCTGGGGCCAACGTCCTGACTTTC.

The V call is TRBV2, the J call TRBJ2-1; D call uncertain. Deletions cut 1 base from V and 3 bases from J, with 4 bases between. The V gene's germline CDR1 is SNHLY and CDR2 FYNNEI. The CDR3 is 13 amino acids. The CDR3, as DNA: TGTGCCAGCAGTGAAGGTTACTACAATGAGCAGTTCTTC. Its translation: CASSEGYYNEQFF.

This clone was detected many times. This chain links TRBV7-2 with TRBJ1-2; TRBD1 might be the D (5 bases). Per the germline V gene, CDR1 is SGHTA and CDR2 is FQGNSA. This CDR3 comprises 15 residues. The V gene lost 5 bases and the J gene lost 8 bases, with 21 bases spanning the gap. The DNA for the CDR3 is TGTGCCAGCAGCCCCAGACGAAAACAGGTTTACGGCTACACCTTC. Residues: CASSPRRKQVYGYTF. The full variable domain, its missing parts supplied by reference TRBV7-2 and TRBJ1-2, is GAGVSQSPSNKVTEKGKDVELRCDPISGHTALYWYRQSLGQGLEFLIYFQGNSAPDKSGLPSDRFSAERTGGSVSTLTIQRTQQEDSAVYLCASSPRRKQVYGYTFGSGTRLTVV.

This clone was detected only a few times. CDR3 region: CASRTIRGPVMTDTQYF. The DNA of the CDR3 is TGTGCCAGCAGAACAATCCGGGGCCCAGTTATGACAGATACGCAGTATTTT. The chain uses TRBV11-2 and TRBJ2-3, with D possibly called TRBD1 or TRBD2 (5 bases each). The CDR3 totals 17 residues. V dropped 6 bases and J dropped 3 bases, with 22 bases sitting between them. Germline-derived CDR1 and CDR2 are SGHAT and FQNNGV. Drawing the rest from reference TRBV11-2 and TRBJ2-3, the complete variable domain is EAGVAQSPRYKIIEKRQSVAFWCNPISGHATLYWYQQILGQGPKLLIQFQNNGVVDDSQLPKDRFSAERLKGVDSTLKIQPAKLEDSAVYLCASRTIRGPVMTDTQYFGPGTRLTVL.

The V and J genes are TRBV29-1 and TRBJ1-1; 9 bases align to TRBD1. The germline V gene has CDR1 SQVTM and CDR2 ANQGSEA. This CDR3 spans 14 amino acids. The V and J ends lost 7 bases and 1 base, in that order; junction bases with no gene match: 7. CDR3 sequence: CSALRDRANTEAFF. For the CDR3, the DNA is TGCAGCGCACTCCGGGACAGGGCGAACACTGAAGCTTTCTTT.

V and J are TRBV7-9 and TRBJ1-6; maybe TRBD1 (6 bases). With 7 bases removed from V and 9 bases from J, the gap between germline ends came to 16 bases. CDR3 size: 14 residues. CDR1 is SEHNR and CDR2 is FQNEAQ in the germline V gene (reference sequence). The CDR3 DNA is TGTGCCAGCACCCTACAGGGTATGGGTTCACCCCTCCACTTT. As protein: CASTLQGMGSPLHF.

This clone was counted only a few times. This chain connects TRBV19 to TRBJ2-4, with a weak D call TRBD1 (6 bases). The CDR3 runs 14 residues. Trimming shortened V by 8 bases and J by 6 bases, and 17 bases separated the two germline ends. The germline CDR1 and CDR2 sequences are LNHDA and SQIVND (reference sequence). The CDR3 loop is CASAEDEGGNIQYF. The CDR3 region has the DNA TGTGCCAGTGCCGAGGACGAAGGGGGAAACATTCAGTACTTC.

This clone came up a few times. The chain employs TRBV5-1 and TRBJ2-3; 10 bases map to TRBD2. The CDR3 has 18 residues. Germline V gene lookup returns CDR1 SGHRS and CDR2 YFSETQ. V was clipped by 2 bases and J by 0 bases; unmatched bases: 9. The CDR3 bases are TGCGCCAGCAGCTTAAAACCCACTAGCGGGACTAGCACAGATACGCAGTATTTT. This sequence encodes CASSLKPTSGTSTDTQYF.

This clone showed up just a few times. The chain employs TRBV6-5 and TRBJ1-5; D remains ambiguous. Trimming cost V 8 bases and J 2 bases, with 13 bases left between them. Germline assignment: CDR1 MNHEY and CDR2 SVGAGI. The CDR3 is 14 residues long. As DNA, the CDR3 is TGTGCCAGCGACACCGGGCGGGGCAATCAGCCCCAGCATTTT. Translating it yields CASDTGRGNQPQHF.